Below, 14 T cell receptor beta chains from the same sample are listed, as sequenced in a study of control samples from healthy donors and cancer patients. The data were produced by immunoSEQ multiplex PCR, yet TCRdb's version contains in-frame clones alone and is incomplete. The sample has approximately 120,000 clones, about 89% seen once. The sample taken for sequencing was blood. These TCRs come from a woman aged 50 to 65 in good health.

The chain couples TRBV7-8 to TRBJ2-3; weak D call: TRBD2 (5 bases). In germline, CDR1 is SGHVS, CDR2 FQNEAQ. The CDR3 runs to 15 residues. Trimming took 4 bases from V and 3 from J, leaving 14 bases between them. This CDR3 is CASSSPSGLTDTQYF. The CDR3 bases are TGTGCCAGCAGCTCCCCGAGCGGTCTGACAGATACGCAGTATTTT.

The CDR3 DNA sequence: TGTGCCAGTAGTGTACCTACCTCGGGACAGGGTAGCAATCAGCCCCAGCATTTT. This codes for CASSVPTSGQGSNQPQHF. V is TRBV19 and J is TRBJ1-5; TRBD1 matches 9 bases. Germline trimming cut 5 bases from V and 0 bases from J; bases unmatched to any gene: 11. Per the germline V gene, CDR1 is LNHDA and CDR2 is SQIVND (reference sequence). This CDR3 is built from 18 residues. The whole variable domain, filled in from reference TRBV19 and TRBJ1-5, reads DGGITQSPKYLFRKEGQNVTLSCEQNLNHDAMYWYRQDPGQGLRLIYYSQIVNDFQKGDIAEGYSVSREKKESFPLTVTSAQKNPTAFYLCASSVPTSGQGSNQPQHFGDGTRLSIL.

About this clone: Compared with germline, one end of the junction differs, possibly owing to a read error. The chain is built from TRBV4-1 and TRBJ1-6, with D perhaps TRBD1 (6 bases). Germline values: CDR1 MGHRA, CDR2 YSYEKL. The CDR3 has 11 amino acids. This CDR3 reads CASSQGGDIFF. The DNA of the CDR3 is TGCGCCAGCAGCCAAGGTGGGGACATTTTCTTT.

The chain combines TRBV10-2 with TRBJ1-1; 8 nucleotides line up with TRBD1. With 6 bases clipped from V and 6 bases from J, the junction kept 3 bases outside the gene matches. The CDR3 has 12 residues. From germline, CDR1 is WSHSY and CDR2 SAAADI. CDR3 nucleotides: TGCGCCAGCAGGATACAGGGGGCTGAAGCTTTCTTT. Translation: CASRIQGAEAFF.

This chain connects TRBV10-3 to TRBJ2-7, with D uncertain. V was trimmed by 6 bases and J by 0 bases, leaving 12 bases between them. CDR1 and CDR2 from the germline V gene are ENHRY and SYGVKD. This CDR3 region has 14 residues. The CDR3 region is CAISGDPSSYEQYV. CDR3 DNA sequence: TGTGCCATCAGCGGCGACCCAAGCTCCTACGAGCAGTACGTC.

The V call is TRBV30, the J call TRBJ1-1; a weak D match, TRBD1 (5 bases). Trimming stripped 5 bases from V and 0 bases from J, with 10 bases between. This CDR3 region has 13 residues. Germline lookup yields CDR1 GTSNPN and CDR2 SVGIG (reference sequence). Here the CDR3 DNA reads TGTGCCTGGGGGGGAGAAGTGAACACTGAAGCTTTCTTT. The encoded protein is CAWGGEVNTEAFF.

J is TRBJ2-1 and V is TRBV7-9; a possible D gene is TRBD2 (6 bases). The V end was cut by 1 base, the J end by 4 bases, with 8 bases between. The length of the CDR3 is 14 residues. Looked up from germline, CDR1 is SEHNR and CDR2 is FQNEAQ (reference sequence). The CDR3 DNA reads TGTGCCAGCAGCTTAGGCGGGATATACAATGAGCAGTTCTTC. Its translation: CASSLGGIYNEQFF.

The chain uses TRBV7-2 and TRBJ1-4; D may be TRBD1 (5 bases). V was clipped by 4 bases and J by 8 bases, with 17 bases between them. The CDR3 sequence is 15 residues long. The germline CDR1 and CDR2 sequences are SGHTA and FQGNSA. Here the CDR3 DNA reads TGTGCCAGCAGCTCGCGGGACGGCTTGAGGGAAAAACTGTTTTTT. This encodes CASSSRDGLREKLFF. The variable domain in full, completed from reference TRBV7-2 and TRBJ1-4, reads GAGVSQSPSNKVTEKGKDVELRCDPISGHTALYWYRQSLGQGLEFLIYFQGNSAPDKSGLPSDRFSAERTGGSVSTLTIQRTQQEDSAVYLCASSSRDGLREKLFFGSGTQLSVL.

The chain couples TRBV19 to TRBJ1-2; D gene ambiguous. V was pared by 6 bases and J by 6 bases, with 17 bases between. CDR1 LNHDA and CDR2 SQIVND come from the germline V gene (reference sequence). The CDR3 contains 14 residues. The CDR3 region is CASRTVMFEHGYTF. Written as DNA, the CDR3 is TGTGCCAGTAGGACTGTAATGTTTGAGCATGGCTACACCTTC.

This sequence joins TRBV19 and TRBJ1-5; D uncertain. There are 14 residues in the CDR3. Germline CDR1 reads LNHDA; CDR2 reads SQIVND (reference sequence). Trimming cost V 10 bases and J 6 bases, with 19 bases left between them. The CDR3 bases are TGTGCCACCCGGGAGGCCAGGTCTGTTCAGCCCCAGCATTTT. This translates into CATREARSVQPQHF. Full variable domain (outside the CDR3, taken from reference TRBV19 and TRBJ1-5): DGGITQSPKYLFRKEGQNVTLSCEQNLNHDAMYWYRQDPGQGLRLIYYSQIVNDFQKGDIAEGYSVSREKKESFPLTVTSAQKNPTAFYLCATREARSVQPQHFGDGTRLSIL.

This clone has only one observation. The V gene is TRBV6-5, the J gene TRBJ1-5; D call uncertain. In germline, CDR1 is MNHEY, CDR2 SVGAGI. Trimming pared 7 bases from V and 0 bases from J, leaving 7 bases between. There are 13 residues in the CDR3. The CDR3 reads CASMRSSNQPQHF. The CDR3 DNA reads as TGTGCCAGCATGAGGTCTAGCAATCAGCCCCAGCATTTT.

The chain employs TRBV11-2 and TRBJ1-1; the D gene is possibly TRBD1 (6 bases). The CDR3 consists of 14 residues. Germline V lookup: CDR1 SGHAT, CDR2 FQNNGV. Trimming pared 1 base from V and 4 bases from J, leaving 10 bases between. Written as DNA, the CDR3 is TGTGCCAGCAGCTTAGTTGGGGGCCCCACTGAAGCTTTCTTT. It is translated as CASSLVGGPTEAFF. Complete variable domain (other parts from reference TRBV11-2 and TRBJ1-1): EAGVAQSPRYKIIEKRQSVAFWCNPISGHATLYWYQQILGQGPKLLIQFQNNGVVDDSQLPKDRFSAERLKGVDSTLKIQPAKLEDSAVYLCASSLVGGPTEAFFGQGTRLTVV.

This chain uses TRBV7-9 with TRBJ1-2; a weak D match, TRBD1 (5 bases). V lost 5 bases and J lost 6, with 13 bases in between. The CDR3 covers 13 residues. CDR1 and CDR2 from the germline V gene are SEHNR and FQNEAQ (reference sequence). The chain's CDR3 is CASSPGPGHGYTF. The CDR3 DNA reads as TGTGCCAGCAGCCCAGGGCCGGGCCATGGCTACACCTTC. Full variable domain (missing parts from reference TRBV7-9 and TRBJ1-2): DTGVSQNPRHKITKRGQNVTFRCDPISEHNRLYWYRQTLGQGPEFLTYFQNEAQLEKSRLLSDRFSAERPKGSFSTLEIQRTEQGDSAMYLCASSPGPGHGYTFGSGTRLTVV.

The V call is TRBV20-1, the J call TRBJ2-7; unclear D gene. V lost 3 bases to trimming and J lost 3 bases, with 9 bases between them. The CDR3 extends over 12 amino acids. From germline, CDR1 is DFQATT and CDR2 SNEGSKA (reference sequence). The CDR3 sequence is CSASQEIYEQYF. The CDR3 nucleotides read TGCAGTGCTAGTCAGGAGATCTACGAGCAGTACTTC.